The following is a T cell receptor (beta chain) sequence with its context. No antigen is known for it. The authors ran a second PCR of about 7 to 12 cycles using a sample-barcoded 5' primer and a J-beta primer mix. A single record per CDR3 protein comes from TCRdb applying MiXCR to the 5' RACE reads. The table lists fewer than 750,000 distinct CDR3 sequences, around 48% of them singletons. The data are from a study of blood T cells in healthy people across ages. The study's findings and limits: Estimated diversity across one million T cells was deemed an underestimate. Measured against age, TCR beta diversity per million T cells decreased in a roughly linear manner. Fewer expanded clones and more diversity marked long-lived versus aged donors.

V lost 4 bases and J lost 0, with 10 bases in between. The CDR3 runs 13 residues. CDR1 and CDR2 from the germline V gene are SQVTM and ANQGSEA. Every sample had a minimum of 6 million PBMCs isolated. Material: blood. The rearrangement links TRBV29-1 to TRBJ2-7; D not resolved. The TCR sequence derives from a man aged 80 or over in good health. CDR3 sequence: CSVAQRRSYEQYF. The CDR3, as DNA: TGCAGCGTTGCACAGCGACGCTCCTACGAGCAGTACTTC.